The entry that follows covers one TCR beta chain sequence. This clone was seen just once. There is no known antigen for this receptor. No base quality information exists; no much larger clone differs at one position. The entry originates in a study of shared clonotypes between healthy human individuals (dated by TCRdb to 2019 to 2021). For the wider study: A few men and a couple of women, aged 18 to 49 years, made up the cohort. For each donor, CD4 naive and CD4 memory were each run on three plates, CD8 naive on two plates, and CD8 memory on one plate. To estimate repertoire size and how much clonotypes are shared between individuals, the study performed deep sequencing of blood TCR repertoires from 4 to 6 healthy adults. Different laboratories and diverse techniques were used to prepare libraries and sequence TCR repertoires, to increase sequencing depth and limit assay-specific biases. Leukapheresis yielded between about 0.9 and 8.9 billion PBMCs per donor.

Overall results and qualifications from the work: Sharing across several donors was observed for 4.5% to 6.5% of naive CD4, under 4% of naive CD8, roughly 2.4% of memory CD4, and about 0.4% of memory CD8 clonotypes. Pairwise subsampling indicated that sequencing depth was expected to affect the degree of clonotype sharing among donors. Higher generation probabilities were observed for clonotypes shared by all four sorted-subset donors than for non-shared clonotypes. Incomplete sequencing was indicated by rarefaction of sorted-subset datasets, despite the large sequencing depth. The genetic and exposure-history diversity represented was limited by the small number of donors. Sampling was limited to blood, and TCR repertoires in tissue likely differ from TCR repertoires in blood. Estimated clonotype richness was generally larger for naive than for memory subsets.

Using the deep immunoSEQ assay, multiplex PCR amplified TCR CDR3 regions from genomic DNA. Extracted genomic DNA from each cell subset was spread evenly across all wells of several immunoSEQ 96-well plates, with each plate serving as a replicate. For sorted subsets, approximately 190 ng of genomic DNA, equivalent to some 33,000 T cell genomes, went into each replicate PCR. The purified libraries were quantified using a Qubit 3.0 fluorometer, sized with a Bioanalyzer 2100, and then quantified again using the KAPA Library Quantification kit. Every immunoSEQ 96-well plate was sequenced on a dedicated single-read 150-cycle Illumina NextSeq 550 flow cell. The source study handled its data this way. The immunoSEQ output contained only junctional sequences without quality scores, so filtering could not match that applied to full-length reads. Sequences were annotated with PyIR, a Python wrapper for IgBLAST v1.9, and V/J genes and CDR3 were assigned using IMGT germline references. Reads were filtered out if the reads had weak V/J assignments (E-value above 1e-6), no CDR3, stop codons, out-of-frame junctions, or ambiguous translated residues. A V3J clonotype was defined by an identical inferred V gene, J gene, and CDR3 amino acid sequence. To compute the percentage overlap between repertoires, the number of shared unique clonotypes was divided by the size of the smaller repertoire. Richness of each repertoire was evaluated using RTK rarefaction, the Chao1 estimator, and Recon v2.1 estimates of unobserved clonotypes. Generation probabilities were computed with OLGA for all TCRbeta clonotypes obtained by the gDNA method from several donors. Sourced from immuneACCESS, this table was stored by TCRdb with only in-frame sequences that have V and J called. A share of the clones is absent; for the studies checked, an unresolved V gene accounts for under half, and the remainder has no known explanation. The DNA gave D and trimming, while V, J and clone size come from that table. Counted in this sample were some 2,400,000 clones; approximately 94% of them appeared once. About 0.13% of the sample is taken by the ten largest.

Healthy HIV-negative adults with no recently reported acute infections or vaccinations were included as donors. Only Caucasian adults living in Nashville, Tennessee, USA were represented among the donors. CD4+ T cells were enriched by magnetic negative selection, after which naive cells were positively selected on CD45RA and the negative fraction was taken as the memory subset. Blood was collected by leukapheresis, and PBMCs were isolated by Ficoll-Histopaque density gradient centrifugation and then cryopreserved in liquid nitrogen vapor phase. Purity and quantity of every magnetically sorted T cell population were checked by analytical flow cytometry. Genomic DNA was isolated from each sorted fraction and quantified by UV absorbance on a Nanodrop 2000c. Input material: naive CD4+ T cells sorted from blood. This sample's cell subset or site label indicates: CD45RA+ positively selected. The source is a man younger than 35 in good health.

The nucleotide sequence reads as follows: TGTGCCAGCAGCTTAGGATCCGCAGGGTCTCAGCCCCAGCATTTT. It encodes CASSLGSAGSQPQHF. This sequence uses TRBV7-9 and TRBJ1-5, with TRBD1 as a weak D call on 5 bases. V and J are truncated by 1 base and 6 bases respectively, leaving an intervening sequence of 13 bases. The CDR3 has 15 amino acids, counting the end cysteine and phenylalanine. The read is trimmed to its CDR3 DNA, 45 bases read in frame from base 1. The germline V gene encodes CDR1 SEHNR and CDR2 FQNEAQ (reference sequence).